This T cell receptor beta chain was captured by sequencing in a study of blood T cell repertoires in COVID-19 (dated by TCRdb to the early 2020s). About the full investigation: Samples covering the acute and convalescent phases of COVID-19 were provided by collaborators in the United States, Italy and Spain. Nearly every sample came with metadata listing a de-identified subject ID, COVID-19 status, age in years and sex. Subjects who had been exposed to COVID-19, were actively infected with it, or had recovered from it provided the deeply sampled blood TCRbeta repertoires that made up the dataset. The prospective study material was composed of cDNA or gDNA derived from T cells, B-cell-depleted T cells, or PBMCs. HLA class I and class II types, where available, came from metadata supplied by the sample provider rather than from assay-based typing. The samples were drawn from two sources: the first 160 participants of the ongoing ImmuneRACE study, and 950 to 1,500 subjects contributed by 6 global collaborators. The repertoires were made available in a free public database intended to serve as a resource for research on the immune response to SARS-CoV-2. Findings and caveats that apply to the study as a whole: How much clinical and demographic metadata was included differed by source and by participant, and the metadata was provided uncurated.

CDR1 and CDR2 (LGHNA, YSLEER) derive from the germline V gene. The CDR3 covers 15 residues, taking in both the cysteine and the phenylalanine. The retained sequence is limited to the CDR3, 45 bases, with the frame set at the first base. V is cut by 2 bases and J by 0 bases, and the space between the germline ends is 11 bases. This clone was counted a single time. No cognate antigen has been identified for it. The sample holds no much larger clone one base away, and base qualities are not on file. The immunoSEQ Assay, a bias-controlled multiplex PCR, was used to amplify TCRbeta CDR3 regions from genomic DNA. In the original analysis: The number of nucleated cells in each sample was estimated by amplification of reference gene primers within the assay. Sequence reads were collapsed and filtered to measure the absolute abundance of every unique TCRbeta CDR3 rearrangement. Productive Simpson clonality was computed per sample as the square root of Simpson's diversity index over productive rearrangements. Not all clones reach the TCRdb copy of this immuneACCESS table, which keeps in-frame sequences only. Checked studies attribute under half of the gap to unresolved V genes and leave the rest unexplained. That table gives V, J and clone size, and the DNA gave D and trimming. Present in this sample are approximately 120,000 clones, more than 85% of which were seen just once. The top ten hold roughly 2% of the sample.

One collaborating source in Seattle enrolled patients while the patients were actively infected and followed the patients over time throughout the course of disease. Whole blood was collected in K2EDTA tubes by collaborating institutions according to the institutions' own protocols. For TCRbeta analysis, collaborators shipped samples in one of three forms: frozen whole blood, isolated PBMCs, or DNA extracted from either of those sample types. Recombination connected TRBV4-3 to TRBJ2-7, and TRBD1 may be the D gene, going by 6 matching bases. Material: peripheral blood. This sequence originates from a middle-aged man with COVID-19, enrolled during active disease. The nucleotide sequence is TGCGCCAGCAGCCAACAGGGGACCAGCTCCTACGAGCAGTACTTC. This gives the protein CASSQQGTSSYEQYF.